The T cell receptor (beta chain) under discussion was sequenced for a study of CD8 T cells in Susac syndrome. CDR1 is SGDLS, CDR2 YYNGEE, per germline. The junction had 13 bases not matched to a gene; V was cut back by 3 bases and J by 14 bases. The CDR3 consists of 14 residues. Random hexamers were used to reverse transcribe the RNA input (about 0.45 to 1 ug). TCRdb used MiXCR to reprocess the immunoSEQ multiplex PCR reads, holding one entry per CDR3 protein. This sample has under 150,000 distinct CDR3 sequences, with 75% to 90% found just once. What was sequenced was CD8+ T cells from PBMCs. This sequence joins TRBV9 and TRBJ2-3, with TRBD1 matching over 9 bases. This receptor was obtained from a human donor with multiple sclerosis. CDR3 sequence reads: CASSGHHPGQGVYF. In DNA form, the CDR3 reads TGTGCCAGCAGCGGACATCACCCGGGACAGGGTGTGTATTTT.